The 29 T cell receptor beta chains below come from one sample, sequenced in a study of blood T cell repertoires in COVID-19. TCRdb's copy holds only in-frame clones and misses some; the assay was immunoSEQ multiplex PCR. Of 80,000 to 100,000 clones listed, about 88% are singletons. Sequenced material: peripheral blood. The receptors come from a woman of 80 years or more with acute or convalescent COVID-19.

CDR3 nucleotide sequence: TGTGCCAGCAGCTTAGGACAGGGACGAAAACTGTTTTTT. Its translation: CASSLGQGRKLFF. The genes are TRBV7-9 and TRBJ1-4; 7 positions agree with TRBD1. The CDR3 loop spans 13 amino acids. Germline V lookup: CDR1 SEHNR, CDR2 FQNEAQ (reference sequence). J gave up 10 bases and V 1 base, and 3 bases lay outside the gene matches.

V is TRBV7-8 and J is TRBJ2-7; 7 bases fit TRBD2. This CDR3 is built from 15 residues. V dropped 1 base and J dropped 1; count of bases not matched to a gene: 4. Germline lookup yields CDR1 SGHVS and CDR2 FQNEAQ. Here the CDR3 DNA reads TGTGCCAGCAGCTTAGGAGACGGGGGGTCCTACGAGCAGTACTTC. Encoded protein: CASSLGDGGSYEQYF.

The genes are TRBV6-1 and TRBJ1-4; TRBD1 aligns across 7 bases. Germline loops: CDR1 MNHNS, CDR2 SASEGT. The ends lost 4 bases at V and 7 bases at J; junction bases unmatched: 15. The length of the CDR3 is 17 residues. In nucleotides, the CDR3 is TGTGCCAGCAGTGCGGGACAGCTACTGGTCCATAGTGAAAAACTGTTTTTT. It yields the protein CASSAGQLLVHSEKLFF.

The chain employs TRBV9 and TRBJ1-2; 8 nucleotides align to TRBD1. V lost 0 bases and J lost 3; bases outside the gene matches: 4. CDR1 SGDLS and CDR2 YYNGEE come from the germline V gene. This CDR3 is built from 15 residues. The CDR3 loop reads CASSVAQGADYGYTF. DNA for the CDR3: TGTGCCAGCAGCGTAGCCCAGGGGGCGGACTATGGCTACACCTTC. Combining the CDR3 with reference TRBV9 and TRBJ1-2 gives the whole variable domain DSGVTQTPKHLITATGQRVTLRCSPRSGDLSVYWYQQSLDQGLQFLIQYYNGEERAKGNILERFSAQQFPDLHSELNLSSLELGDSALYFCASSVAQGADYGYTFGSGTRLTVV.

Here the CDR3 reads CASSVDSSNQPQHF. CDR3 in DNA: TGTGCCAGCAGCGTGGACAGTAGCAATCAGCCCCAGCATTTT. The V call is TRBV11-2, the J call TRBJ1-5; perhaps TRBD1 as D (6 bases). Deletions cut 5 bases from V and 0 bases from J, with 8 bases between. Germline CDR1 and CDR2: SGHAT and FQNNGV. The CDR3 consists of 14 residues.

This sequence joins TRBV7-9 and TRBJ2-7, with 7 positions matching TRBD1. The CDR3 sequence is 14 residues long. The germline gives CDR1 SEHNR, CDR2 FQNEAQ (reference sequence). Germline trimming cut 2 bases from V and 4 bases from J; bases unmatched to any gene: 5. In DNA, the CDR3 is TGTGCCAGCAGCTTATACGCACAGGGGTACGAGCAGTACTTC. Translation gives CASSLYAQGYEQYF.

The chain links TRBV9 to TRBJ1-6; D is perhaps TRBD1 (5 bases). The CDR3 is 17 amino acids. V shed 5 bases and J shed 2 bases, with 17 bases lying between them. CDR1 is SGDLS and CDR2 is YYNGEE in the germline V gene. CDR3 DNA sequence: TGTGCCAGCAGTAAAGGGGCGCCGGGCACCTATAATTCACCCCTCCACTTT. Amino acids: CASSKGAPGTYNSPLHF.

V usage is TRBV6-5 and J usage is TRBJ1-6, with 7 bases aligning to TRBD1. Germline V lookup: CDR1 MNHEY, CDR2 SVGAGI. With V trimmed by 6 bases and J by 5 bases, 7 bases remained unmatched. This CDR3 is 15 amino acids long. CDR3 protein: CASRTGTLNNSPLHF. The CDR3, as DNA: TGTGCCAGCAGGACAGGGACGTTAAATAATTCACCCCTCCACTTT.

This clone occurred a few times. V and J are TRBV28 and TRBJ1-1, with TRBD1 matching 8 bases. The length of the CDR3 is 18 residues. In germline, CDR1 is MDHEN, CDR2 SYDVKM. The ends lost 6 bases at V and 6 bases at J; junction bases unmatched: 21. The CDR3 protein is CASSLNGTVDREFPEAFF. The CDR3 DNA reads as TGTGCCAGCAGCCTAAACGGGACCGTGGACAGGGAGTTTCCTGAAGCTTTCTTT.

The chain is built from TRBV7-9 and TRBJ2-5; the match to TRBD1 covers 10 bases. The CDR3 runs 15 residues. V lost 5 bases and J lost 2; bases outside the gene matches: 5. Germline assignment: CDR1 SEHNR and CDR2 FQNEAQ (reference sequence). The CDR3 nucleotides are TGTGCCAGCAGCCCCGGGACAGGGGCGCAAGAGACCCAGTACTTC. It encodes CASSPGTGAQETQYF.

V gene TRBV11-2 combines with J gene TRBJ2-3, with a possible D match to TRBD1 (6 bases). V was cut by 5 bases and J by 0 bases, with 12 bases left in between. The CDR3 is made up of 15 amino acids. CDR1 and CDR2 from the germline V gene are SGHAT and FQNNGV. The CDR3 protein is CASSTTGYSTDTQYF. For the CDR3, the DNA is TGTGCCAGCAGCACGACAGGTTATAGCACAGATACGCAGTATTTT.

This clone was counted between two and nine times. This chain connects TRBV18 to TRBJ1-1; D unclear. This CDR3 spans 12 amino acids. Trimming shortened V by 4 bases and J by 8 bases, and 11 bases separated the two germline ends. Germline CDR1 KGHSH, CDR2 LQKENI. The CDR3 loop reads CASSLGGPEAFF. Written as DNA, the CDR3 is TGTGCCAGCTCACTGGGCGGGCCCGAAGCTTTCTTT.

As DNA, the CDR3 is TGTGCCAGCAGTTACCTAGCGGGGGGGCAAGAGACCCAGTACTTC. Translation gives CASSYLAGGQETQYF. The chain carries TRBV6-5 and TRBJ2-5; 12 nucleotides line up with TRBD2. Trimming cost V 2 bases and J 2 bases; bases outside gene matches: 0. Germline loops: CDR1 MNHEY, CDR2 SVGAGI. The CDR3 is 15 residues long.

This clone has only one observation. The V gene is TRBV24-1, the J gene TRBJ1-5; 10 bases match TRBD1. The trim removed 7 bases at V and 5 bases at J, leaving 1 base unmatched. This CDR3 comprises 13 residues. The germline gives CDR1 KGHDR, CDR2 SFDVKD. The CDR3 bases are TGTGCCACCAGCGGACAGGGGGATCAGCCCCAGCATTTT. It encodes CATSGQGDQPQHF.

With regard to this clone: The same CDR3 also results from other DNA sequences found in this sample. The chain links TRBV5-1 to TRBJ1-2; no reliable D call. Germline V gives CDR1 SGHRS, CDR2 YFSETQ. V was shortened by 4 bases and J by 4 bases, with 14 bases between the two germline ends. CDR3 length: 14 amino acids. The CDR3 is CASSLAGEGYGYTF. DNA of the CDR3: TGCGCCAGCAGCCTGGCCGGAGAGGGCTATGGCTACACCTTC. Filled out from reference TRBV5-1 and TRBJ1-2, the complete variable domain reads KAGVTQTPRYLIKTRGQQVTLSCSPISGHRSVSWYQQTPGQGLQFLFEYFSETQRNKGNFPGRFSGRQFSNSRSEMNVSTLELGDSALYLCASSLAGEGYGYTFGSGTRLTVV.

The J gene is TRBJ2-3, the V gene TRBV2; 10 positions agree with TRBD1. Germline V gene sequence: CDR1 SNHLY, CDR2 FYNNEI. Trimming took 4 bases from V and 4 from J; bases not matched to a gene: 5. The CDR3 runs to 15 residues. The CDR3 region has the DNA TGTGCCAGCAGTGGTGAGACAGGGGGCGCAGATACGCAGTATTTT. It is translated as CASSGETGGADTQYF.

This sequence joins TRBV6-1 and TRBJ1-3; D is unresolved. The V gene's germline CDR1 is MNHNS and CDR2 SASEGT. V lost 1 base to trimming and J lost 15 bases, with 10 bases between them. The CDR3 totals 11 residues. For the CDR3, the DNA is TGTGCCAGCAGTGAAGTCCCCCCTCCATATTTT. This codes for CASSEVPPPYF.

This clone was seen once. The CDR3 coding sequence is TGTGCCAGCAAGAGGGATAGGGCAACTAATGAAAAACTGTTTTTT. Translated, it gives CASKRDRATNEKLFF. This chain connects TRBV2 to TRBJ1-4; D is uncertain. The V gene lost 7 bases and the J gene lost 0 bases, with 12 bases spanning the gap. The CDR3 contains 15 residues. CDR1 SNHLY and CDR2 FYNNEI come from the germline V gene.

This clone has a handful of counts. Different DNA sequences within this sample yield the same CDR3. This chain links TRBV5-4 with TRBJ2-2; no firm D call. Germline CDR1 is SGHNT and CDR2 is YYREEE (reference sequence). The CDR3 contains 15 residues. Trimming cost V 0 bases and J 1 base, with 7 bases left between them. CDR3 nucleotide sequence: TGTGCCAGCAGCTTGGAACTAAGGAACACCGGGGAGCTGTTTTTT. This encodes CASSLELRNTGELFF.

V is TRBV7-9 and J is TRBJ2-7, with a tentative D call TRBD1 (5 bases). The CDR3 runs to 14 residues. V gave up 4 bases and J gave up 1 base, with 11 bases separating them. CDR1 is SEHNR and CDR2 is FQNEAQ in the germline V gene (reference sequence). In DNA, the CDR3 is TGTGCCAGCAGCTACCAGACAGAGTCCTACGAGCAGTACTTC. Translating it yields CASSYQTESYEQYF.

The chain employs TRBV5-1 and TRBJ2-5; 9 nucleotides agree with TRBD2. This CDR3 contains 15 residues. In germline, CDR1 is SGHRS, CDR2 YFSETQ. V lost 3 bases and J lost 6; bases outside the gene matches: 9. The DNA for the CDR3 is TGCGCCAGCAGCTCTATAGCGGGGGCTGGAAAGACCCAGTACTTC. Its translation is CASSSIAGAGKTQYF.

This chain's CDR3 is CAIIDRLAGYNEQFF. The CDR3 bases are TGTGCCATCATAGACCGACTAGCGGGGTACAATGAGCAGTTCTTC. J is TRBJ2-1 and V is TRBV10-3; 11 bases are shared with TRBD2. Germline V gene sequence: CDR1 ENHRY, CDR2 SYGVKD. This CDR3 has 15 amino acids. With 7 bases clipped from V and 4 bases from J, the junction kept 6 bases outside the gene matches.

The CDR3: CASSSQGPQQTEAFF. DNA for the CDR3: TGCGCCAGCAGCTCACAGGGGCCTCAACAGACTGAAGCTTTCTTT. V is TRBV5-1 and J is TRBJ1-1; 7 bases are a match to TRBD1. The CDR3 has 15 residues. CDR1 and CDR2 from the germline V gene are SGHRS and YFSETQ. V shed 3 bases and J 5 bases; nucleotides not matched to a gene: 10.

The V call is TRBV28, the J call TRBJ1-4; tentatively, D is TRBD1 (5 bases). This CDR3 has 14 residues. Germline-derived CDR1 and CDR2 are MDHEN and SYDVKM. V was clipped by 3 bases and J by 2 bases, with 7 bases between them. The CDR3 DNA sequence: TGTGCCAGCAGTTTGACAGCCACTAATGAAAAACTGTTTTTT. It is translated as CASSLTATNEKLFF.

This clone appeared a single time. The chain links TRBV19 to TRBJ2-1, with D maybe TRBD1 (5 bases). The CDR3 consists of 14 residues. Germline V gene sequence: CDR1 LNHDA, CDR2 SQIVND (reference sequence). V dropped 2 bases and J dropped 11 bases, with 16 bases sitting between them. The CDR3 nucleotides are TGTGCCAGTAGTATACAGCCGACAGTGACCAAGCAGTTCTTC. It is translated as CASSIQPTVTKQFF. Drawing the rest from reference TRBV19 and TRBJ2-1, the complete variable domain is DGGITQSPKYLFRKEGQNVTLSCEQNLNHDAMYWYRQDPGQGLRLIYYSQIVNDFQKGDIAEGYSVSREKKESFPLTVTSAQKNPTAFYLCASSIQPTVTKQFFGPGTRLTVL.

The V and J genes are TRBV30 and TRBJ1-5; D not resolved. Trimming pared 0 bases from V and 1 base from J, leaving 13 bases between. The CDR3 has 16 residues. From germline, CDR1 is GTSNPN and CDR2 SVGIG (reference sequence). The chain's CDR3 is CAWSVGSSASNQPQHF. The DNA of the CDR3 is TGTGCCTGGAGTGTAGGGAGTAGCGCAAGCAATCAGCCCCAGCATTTT.

The CDR3 bases are TGTGCCAGCAGCCAAGGGGTTAGCGGGGTTAGCTCCTACAATGAGCAGTTCTTC. Its translation: CASSQGVSGVSSYNEQFF. The chain is built from TRBV3-1 (or the pseudogene TRBV3-2) and TRBJ2-1; TRBD2 aligns across 8 bases. The J segment lost 0 bases and the V segment lost 1 base, leaving 8 bases of the junction unmatched. This CDR3 contains 18 residues. In germline, CDR1 is LGHDT, CDR2 YNNKEL (reference sequence).

The chain has TRBV5-6 and TRBJ1-6, with 7 bases fitting TRBD1. The CDR3 loop spans 15 amino acids. Germline V gives CDR1 SGHDT, CDR2 YYEEEE. Trimming at V came to 4 bases and at J to 7 bases, leaving 8 bases not matched to a gene. CDR3 nucleotide sequence: TGTGCCAGCAGCAGATGGGACAGTTTAAATTCACCCCTCCACTTT. This gives the protein CASSRWDSLNSPLHF.

This chain connects TRBV10-3 to TRBJ1-2; D perhaps matches TRBD1 (5 bases). V lost 6 bases and J 3 bases, leaving 17 bases between the germline ends. CDR1 and CDR2 from the germline V gene are ENHRY and SYGVKD. The CDR3 has 15 amino acids. The CDR3 here is CAIRSGDGTDYGYTF. CDR3 coding DNA: TGTGCCATCAGATCGGGGGACGGGACTGACTATGGCTACACCTTC.